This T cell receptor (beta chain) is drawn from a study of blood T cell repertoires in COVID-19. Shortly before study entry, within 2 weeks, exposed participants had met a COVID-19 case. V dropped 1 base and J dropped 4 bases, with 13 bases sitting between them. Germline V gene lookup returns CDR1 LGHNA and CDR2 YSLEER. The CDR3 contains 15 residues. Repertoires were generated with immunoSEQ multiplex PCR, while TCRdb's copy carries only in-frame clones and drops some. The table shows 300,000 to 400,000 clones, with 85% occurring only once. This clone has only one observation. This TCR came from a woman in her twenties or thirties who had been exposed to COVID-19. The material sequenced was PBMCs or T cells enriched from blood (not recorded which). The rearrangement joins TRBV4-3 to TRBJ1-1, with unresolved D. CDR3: CASSQAAGYGTEAFF. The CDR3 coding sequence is TGCGCCAGCAGCCAAGCGGCGGGCTACGGCACTGAAGCTTTCTTT.